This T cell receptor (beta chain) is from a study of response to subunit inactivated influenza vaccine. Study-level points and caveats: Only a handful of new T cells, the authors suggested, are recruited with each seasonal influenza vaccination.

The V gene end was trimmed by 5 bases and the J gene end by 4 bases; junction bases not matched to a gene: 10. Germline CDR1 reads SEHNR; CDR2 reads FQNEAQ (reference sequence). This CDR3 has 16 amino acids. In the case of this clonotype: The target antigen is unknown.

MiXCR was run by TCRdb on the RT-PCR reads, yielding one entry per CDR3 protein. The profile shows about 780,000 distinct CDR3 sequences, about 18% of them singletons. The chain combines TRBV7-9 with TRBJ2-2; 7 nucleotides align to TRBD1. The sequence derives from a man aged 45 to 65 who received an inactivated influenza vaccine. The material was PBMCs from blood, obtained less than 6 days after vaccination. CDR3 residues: CASSPSRDRTTGELFF. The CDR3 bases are TGTGCCAGCAGCCCAAGCCGGGACAGAACCACCGGGGAGCTGTTTTTT.